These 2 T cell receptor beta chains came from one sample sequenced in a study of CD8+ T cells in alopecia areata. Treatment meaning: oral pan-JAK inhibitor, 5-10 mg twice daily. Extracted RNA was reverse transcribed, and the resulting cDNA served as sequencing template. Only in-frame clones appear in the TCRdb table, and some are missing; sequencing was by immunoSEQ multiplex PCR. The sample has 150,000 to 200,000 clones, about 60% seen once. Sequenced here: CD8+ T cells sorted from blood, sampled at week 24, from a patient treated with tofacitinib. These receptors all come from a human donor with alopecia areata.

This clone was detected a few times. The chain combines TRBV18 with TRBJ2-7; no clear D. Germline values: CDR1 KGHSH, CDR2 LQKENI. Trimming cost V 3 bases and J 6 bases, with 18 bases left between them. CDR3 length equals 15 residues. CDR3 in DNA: TGTGCCAGCTCACCCCACCCGCTTATGGGCCTCGAGCAGTACTTC. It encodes CASSPHPLMGLEQYF. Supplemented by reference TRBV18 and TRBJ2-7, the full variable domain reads NAGVMQNPRHLVRRRGQEARLRCSPMKGHSHVYWYRQLPEEGLKFMVYLQKENIIDESGMPKERFSAEFPKEGPSILRIQQVVRGDSAAYFCASSPHPLMGLEQYFGPGTRLTVT.

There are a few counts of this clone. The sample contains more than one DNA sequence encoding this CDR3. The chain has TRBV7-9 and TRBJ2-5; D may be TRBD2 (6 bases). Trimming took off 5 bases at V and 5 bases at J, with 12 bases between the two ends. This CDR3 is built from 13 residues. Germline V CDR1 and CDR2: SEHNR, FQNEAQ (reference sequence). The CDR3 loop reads CASSLGLSETQYF. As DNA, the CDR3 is TGTGCCAGCAGCCTGGGACTTTCGGAGACCCAGTACTTC. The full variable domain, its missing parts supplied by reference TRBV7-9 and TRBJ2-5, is DTGVSQNPRHKITKRGQNVTFRCDPISEHNRLYWYRQTLGQGPEFLTYFQNEAQLEKSRLLSDRFSAERPKGSFSTLEIQRTEQGDSAMYLCASSLGLSETQYFGPGTRLLVL.